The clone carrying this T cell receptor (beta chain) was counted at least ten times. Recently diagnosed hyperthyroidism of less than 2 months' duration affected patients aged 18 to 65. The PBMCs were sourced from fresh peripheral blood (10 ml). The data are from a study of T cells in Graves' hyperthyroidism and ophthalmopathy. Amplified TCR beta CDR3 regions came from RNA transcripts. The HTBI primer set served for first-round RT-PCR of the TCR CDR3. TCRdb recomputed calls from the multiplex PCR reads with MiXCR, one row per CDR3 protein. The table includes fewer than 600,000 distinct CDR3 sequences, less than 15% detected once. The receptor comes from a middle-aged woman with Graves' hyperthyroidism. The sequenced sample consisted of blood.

The CDR3 protein is CSAITPTSGMRETQYF. In DNA, the CDR3 is TGCAGTGCTATCACCCCGACTAGCGGGATGCGGGAGACCCAGTACTTC. The chain employs TRBV20-1 and TRBJ2-5; TRBD2 agrees at 11 bases. V dropped 4 bases and J dropped 5; count of bases not matched to a gene: 12. The CDR3 length is 16 residues. Looked up from germline, CDR1 is DFQATT and CDR2 is SNEGSKA (reference sequence).